The rows below give T cell receptor beta chains drawn from one sample of a study of CD4 T cells in relation to SARS-CoV-2 and coronaviruses. Antigens of these TCRs are unknown. Profiling relied on immunoSEQ multiplex PCR, and the TCRdb table lists in-frame clones only, not all of them. This table has approximately 41,000 clones, over 75% appearing once. Specimen: naive CD4+ T cells from PBMCs, cultured in vitro. These receptor sequences come from an adult with COVID-19. The CDR3 runs from the conserved cysteine through the conserved F or W. A D gene is named only where the DNA matches it firmly. A row's size may be missing; if present it is once, few, many or a size class.

v_gene	j_gene	abundance	d_gene	CDR3aa	CDR3nt
TRBV7-2	TRBJ2-3	NA	TRBD2	CASSLSLYTSGSTDTQYF	TGTGCCAGCAGCTTATCTCTGTACACTAGCGGTAGCACAGATACGCAGTATTTT
TRBV28	TRBJ2-7	NA	NA	CASSFSVVDYEQYF	TGTGCCAGCAGTTTTTCAGTGGTAGACTACGAGCAGTACTTC
TRBV2	TRBJ1-1	NA	NA	CASSGRANTEAFF	TGTGCCAGCAGCGGCAGGGCGAACACTGAAGCTTTCTTT
TRBV4-1	TRBJ2-7	NA	TRBD1	CASSQQDRGVYEQYF	TGCGCCAGCAGCCAACAAGACAGGGGGGTCTACGAGCAGTACTTC
TRBV5-1	TRBJ2-7	few	NA	CASSLNPDYEQYF	TGCGCCAGCAGCTTGAACCCAGACTACGAGCAGTACTTC
TRBV7-9	TRBJ2-2	once	NA	CASSYDRNTGELFF	TGTGCCAGCAGCTATGACAGGAACACCGGGGAGCTGTTTTTT
TRBV3-1/TRBV3-2	TRBJ2-7	NA	TRBD2	CASSQTSAGGYEQYF	TGTGCCAGCAGCCAAACCTCAGCGGGAGGTTACGAGCAGTACTTC
TRBV28	TRBJ2-7	NA	NA	CASSLNRGAGQWSYEQYF	TGTGCCAGCAGTTTAAATCGGGGAGCGGGACAGTGGTCCTACGAGCAGTACTTC
TRBV6-1	TRBJ2-1	NA	NA	CASSEERKDEQFF	TGTGCCAGCAGTGAAGAAAGGAAGGATGAGCAGTTCTTC
TRBV4-3	TRBJ2-2	once	NA	CASSQDAYANTGELFF	TGCGCCAGCAGCCAAGACGCATACGCGAACACCGGGGAGCTGTTTTTT
TRBV29-1	TRBJ2-2	NA	TRBD2	CSAESRGSGFGELFF	TGCAGCGCCGAATCTCGCGGGAGTGGTTTCGGGGAGCTGTTTTTT
TRBV7-9	TRBJ2-7	NA	NA	CASSATGTQFGQYF	TGTGCCAGCAGCGCCACCGGGACCCAATTCGGGCAGTACTTC
TRBV19	TRBJ2-4	NA	TRBD1	CASSMMTGSPKNIQYF	TGTGCCAGTAGTATGATGACAGGGTCCCCCAAAAACATTCAGTACTTC
TRBV6-5	TRBJ2-7	NA	TRBD2	CASSYSSGRSNEQYF	TGTGCCAGCAGTTACTCTAGCGGGAGATCCAACGAGCAGTACTTC
TRBV2	TRBJ1-5	NA	TRBD1	CASSLQGAGSNQPQHF	TGTGCCAGCAGTTTACAGGGGGCTGGCAGCAATCAGCCCCAGCATTTT
TRBV28	TRBJ2-7	NA	NA	CASGPGPLSRGRYGGEQYF	TGTGCCAGCGGACCGGGACCCTTATCTCGGGGACGCTACGGAGGAGAGCAGTACTTC
TRBV28	TRBJ2-1	NA	TRBD2	CASRTSGSSYNEQFF	TGTGCCAGCAGAACTAGCGGTAGCTCCTACAATGAGCAGTTCTTC
TRBV10-3	TRBJ2-3	NA	NA	CAISESLSPPTDTQYF	TGTGCCATCAGTGAGTCGCTCAGCCCACCAACAGATACGCAGTATTTT
TRBV12-5	TRBJ1-1	NA	NA	CARKAGAAEAFF	TGTGCTAGGAAGGCTGGGGCGGCTGAAGCTTTCTTT